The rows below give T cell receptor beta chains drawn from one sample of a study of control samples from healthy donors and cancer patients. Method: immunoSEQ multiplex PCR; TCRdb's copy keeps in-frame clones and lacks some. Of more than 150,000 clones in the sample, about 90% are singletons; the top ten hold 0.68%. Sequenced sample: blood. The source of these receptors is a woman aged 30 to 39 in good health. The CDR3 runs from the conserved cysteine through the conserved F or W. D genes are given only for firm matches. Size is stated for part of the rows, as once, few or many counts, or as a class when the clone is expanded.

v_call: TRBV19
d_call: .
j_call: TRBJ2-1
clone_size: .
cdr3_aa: CAAASLKYNEQFF
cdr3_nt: TGTGCTGCGGCTAGCCTAAAATACAATGAGCAGTTCTTC

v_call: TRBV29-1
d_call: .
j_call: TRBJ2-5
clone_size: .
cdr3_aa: CSVERGPQTQYF
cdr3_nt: TGCAGCGTTGAACGCGGCCCCCAGACCCAGTACTTC

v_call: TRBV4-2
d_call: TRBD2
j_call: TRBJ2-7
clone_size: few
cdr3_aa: CASSLGTSGRAAPLYEQYF
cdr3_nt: TGTGCCAGCAGCCTGGGGACTAGCGGGAGGGCGGCCCCTCTCTACGAGCAGTACTTC

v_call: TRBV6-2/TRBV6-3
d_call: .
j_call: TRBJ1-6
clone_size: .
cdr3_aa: CASSATQNSPLHF
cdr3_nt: TGTGCCAGCAGTGCCACCCAGAATTCACCCCTCCACTTT

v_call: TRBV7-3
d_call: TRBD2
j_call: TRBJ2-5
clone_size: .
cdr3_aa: CASSLNGLAGVGETQYF
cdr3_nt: TGTGCCAGCAGCTTAAATGGACTAGCGGGAGTTGGAGAGACCCAGTACTTC

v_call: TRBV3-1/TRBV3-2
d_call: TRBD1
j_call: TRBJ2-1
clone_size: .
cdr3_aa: CASSQEATGGDNEQFF
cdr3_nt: TGTGCCAGCAGCCAAGAAGCGACAGGGGGGGACAATGAGCAGTTCTTC

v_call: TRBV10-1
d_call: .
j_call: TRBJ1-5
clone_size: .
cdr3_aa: CASTKEGKGNQPQHF
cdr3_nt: TGCGCCAGCACCAAGGAGGGGAAGGGAAATCAGCCCCAGCATTTT

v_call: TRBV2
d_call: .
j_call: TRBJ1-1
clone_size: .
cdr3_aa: CASSSGIPEAFF
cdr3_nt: TGTGCCAGCTCCTCAGGGATCCCTGAAGCTTTCTTT

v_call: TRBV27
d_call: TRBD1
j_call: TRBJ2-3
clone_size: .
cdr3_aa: CASSSPGQGPDTQYF
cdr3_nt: TGTGCCAGCAGTTCTCCGGGACAGGGGCCAGATACGCAGTATTTT

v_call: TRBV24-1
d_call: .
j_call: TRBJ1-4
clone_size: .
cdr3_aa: CATSDPTTGEKLFF
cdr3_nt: TGTGCCACCAGTGATCCGACAACAGGGGAAAAACTGTTTTTT

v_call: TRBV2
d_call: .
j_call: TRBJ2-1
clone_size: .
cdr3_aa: CASSGPIQGIHNEQFF
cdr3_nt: TGTGCCAGCTCCGGCCCAATACAGGGTATCCACAATGAGCAGTTCTTC

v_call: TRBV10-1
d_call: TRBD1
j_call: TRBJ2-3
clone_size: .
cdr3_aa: CASSRDRGRTDTQYF
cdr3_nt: TGCGCCAGCAGCCGGGACAGGGGGCGCACAGATACGCAGTATTTT

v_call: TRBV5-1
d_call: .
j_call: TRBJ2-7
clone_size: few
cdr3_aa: CASSRRSDGYEQYF
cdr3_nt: TGCGCCAGCAGCCGACGAAGCGACGGCTACGAGCAGTACTTC

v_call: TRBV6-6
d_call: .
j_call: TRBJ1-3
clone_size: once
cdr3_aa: CASSPWDLSGNTIYF
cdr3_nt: TGTGCCAGCAGTCCTTGGGACCTCTCTGGAAACACCATATATTTT

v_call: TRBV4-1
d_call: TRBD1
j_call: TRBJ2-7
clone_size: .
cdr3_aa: CASSQEGRGTYEQYF
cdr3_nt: TGCGCCAGCAGCCAAGAAGGCAGGGGGACATACGAGCAGTACTTC

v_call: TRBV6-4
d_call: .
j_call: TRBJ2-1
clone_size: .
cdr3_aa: CASSEEGRVRDEQFF
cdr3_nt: TGTGCCAGCAGTGAAGAGGGCAGGGTAAGAGATGAGCAGTTCTTC

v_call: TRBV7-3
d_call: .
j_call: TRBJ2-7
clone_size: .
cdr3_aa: CASSSTGGADEQYF
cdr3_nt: TGTGCCAGCAGCTCGACGGGCGGGGCGGACGAGCAGTACTTC

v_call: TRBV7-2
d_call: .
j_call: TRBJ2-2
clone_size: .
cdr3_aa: CASSLALSVELFF
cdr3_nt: TGTGCCAGCAGCTTAGCTTTATCCGTGGAGCTGTTTTTT

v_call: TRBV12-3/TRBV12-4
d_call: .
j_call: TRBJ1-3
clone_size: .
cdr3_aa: CASRQGSGNTIYF
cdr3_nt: TGTGCCAGCAGACAGGGCTCTGGAAACACCATATATTTT

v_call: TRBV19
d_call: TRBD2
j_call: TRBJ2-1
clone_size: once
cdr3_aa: CASKSAGGPKQFF
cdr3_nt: TGTGCCAGTAAATCAGCGGGAGGGCCGAAGCAGTTCTTC

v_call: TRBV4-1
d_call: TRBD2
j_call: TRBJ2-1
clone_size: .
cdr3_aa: CASSPVTGLAVYNEQFF
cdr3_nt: TGCGCCAGCAGCCCAGTAACAGGACTAGCGGTGTACAATGAGCAGTTCTTC

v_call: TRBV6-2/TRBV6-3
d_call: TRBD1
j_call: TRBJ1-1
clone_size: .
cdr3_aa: CASSNTGARKNVGSSTEAFF
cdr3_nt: TGTGCCAGCAGTAATACAGGGGCTCGAAAAAACGTCGGGTCGAGCACTGAAGCTTTCTTT

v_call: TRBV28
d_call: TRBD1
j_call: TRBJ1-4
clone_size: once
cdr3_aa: CASSHRGRLEKLFF
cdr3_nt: TGTGCCAGCAGTCACAGGGGGCGCTTGGAGAAACTGTTTTTT

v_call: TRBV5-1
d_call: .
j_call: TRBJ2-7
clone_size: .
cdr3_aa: CASSSGPGNEQYF
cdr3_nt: TGCGCCAGCAGCTCGGGACCAGGCAACGAGCAGTACTTC

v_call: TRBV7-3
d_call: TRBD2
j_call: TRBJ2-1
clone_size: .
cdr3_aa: CASSLTTSGSNEQFF
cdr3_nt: TGTGCCAGCAGCTTAACGACTAGCGGGAGCAATGAGCAGTTCTTC

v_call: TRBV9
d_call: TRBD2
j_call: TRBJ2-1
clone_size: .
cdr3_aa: CASSVAPAGGSYEQFF
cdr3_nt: TGTGCCAGCAGCGTAGCTCCAGCGGGAGGGTCCTATGAGCAGTTCTTC

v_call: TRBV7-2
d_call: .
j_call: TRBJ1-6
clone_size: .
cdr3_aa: CASSVENSPLHF
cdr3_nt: TGTGCCAGCAGCGTCGAAAATTCACCCCTCCACTTT

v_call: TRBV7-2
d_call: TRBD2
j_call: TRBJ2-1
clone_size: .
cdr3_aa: CASSATSGRHNEQFF
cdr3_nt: TGTGCCAGCAGCGCGACTAGCGGGAGGCACAATGAGCAGTTCTTC

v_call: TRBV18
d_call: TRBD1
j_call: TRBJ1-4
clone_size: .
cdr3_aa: CASSSDRAPNEKLFF
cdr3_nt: TGTGCCAGCTCATCGGACAGGGCTCCTAATGAAAAACTGTTTTTT

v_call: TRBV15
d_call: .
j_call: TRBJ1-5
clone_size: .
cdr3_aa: CATSRDLRADQPQHF
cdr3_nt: TGTGCCACCAGCAGAGATTTGAGGGCGGATCAGCCCCAGCATTTT

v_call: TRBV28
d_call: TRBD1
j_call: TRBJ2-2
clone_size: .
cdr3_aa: CASSMTGGGGELFF
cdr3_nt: TGTGCCAGCAGTATGACAGGGGGCGGCGGGGAGCTGTTTTTT

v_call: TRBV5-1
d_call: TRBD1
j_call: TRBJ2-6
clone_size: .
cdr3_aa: CASSQGAGGFSGANVLTF
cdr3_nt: TGCGCCAGCAGCCAAGGGGCAGGGGGTTTCTCTGGGGCCAACGTCCTGACTTTC

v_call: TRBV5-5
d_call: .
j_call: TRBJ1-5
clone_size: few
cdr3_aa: CASSQSGPNQPQHF
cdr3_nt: TGTGCCAGCAGCCAGAGCGGGCCCAATCAGCCCCAGCATTTT

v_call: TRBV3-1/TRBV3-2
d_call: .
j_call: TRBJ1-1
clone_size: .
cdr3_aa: CASSQRNEAFF
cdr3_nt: TGTGCCAGCAGCCAACGAAATGAAGCTTTCTTT

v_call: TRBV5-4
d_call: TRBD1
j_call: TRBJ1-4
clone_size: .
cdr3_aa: CASSKGQGARTNEKLFF
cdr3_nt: TGTGCCAGCAGCAAAGGACAGGGGGCGCGGACTAATGAAAAACTGTTTTTT

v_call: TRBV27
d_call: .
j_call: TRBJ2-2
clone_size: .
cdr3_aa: CASSSNTGELFF
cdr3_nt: TGTGCCAGCAGTTCGAACACCGGGGAGCTGTTTTTT

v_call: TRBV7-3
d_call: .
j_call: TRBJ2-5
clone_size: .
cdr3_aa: CASSPGPRGETQYF
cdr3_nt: TGTGCCAGCAGCCCTGGGCCTCGTGGGGAGACCCAGTACTTC

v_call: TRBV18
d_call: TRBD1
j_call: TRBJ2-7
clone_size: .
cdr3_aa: CASSVSGTVAYEQYF
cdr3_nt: TGTGCCAGCTCAGTCTCCGGGACAGTCGCATACGAGCAGTACTTC

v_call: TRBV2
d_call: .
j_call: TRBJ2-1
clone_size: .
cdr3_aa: CASSNKGGGYNEQFF
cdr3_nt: TGTGCCAGCTCTAATAAAGGAGGGGGTTACAATGAGCAGTTCTTC

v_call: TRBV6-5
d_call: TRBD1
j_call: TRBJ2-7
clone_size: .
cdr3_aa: CASSYQGQGAYEQYF
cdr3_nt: TGTGCCAGCAGTTACCAGGGACAGGGGGCCTACGAGCAGTACTTC

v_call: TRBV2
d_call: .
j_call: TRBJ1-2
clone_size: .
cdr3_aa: CASSTTRESGYTF
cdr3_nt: TGTGCCAGCTCAACAACGCGGGAAAGCGGCTACACCTTC

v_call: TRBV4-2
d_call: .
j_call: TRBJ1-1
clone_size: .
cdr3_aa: CASSQAGPDLNTEAFF
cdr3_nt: TGTGCCAGCAGCCAAGCAGGTCCGGATCTGAACACTGAAGCTTTCTTT

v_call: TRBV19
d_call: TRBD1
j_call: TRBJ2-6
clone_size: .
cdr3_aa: CASSTGTGGSGANVLTF
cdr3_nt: TGTGCCAGTAGTACTGGGACAGGGGGCTCTGGGGCCAACGTCCTGACTTTC

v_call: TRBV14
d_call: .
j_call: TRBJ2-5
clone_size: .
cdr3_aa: CASSTGHQETQYF
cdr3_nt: TGTGCCAGCAGCACGGGACACCAAGAGACCCAGTACTTC

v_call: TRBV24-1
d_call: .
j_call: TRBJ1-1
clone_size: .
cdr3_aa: CATSDSAHTGNTEAFF
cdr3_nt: TGTGCCACCAGTGATTCGGCGCACACAGGGAACACTGAAGCTTTCTTT

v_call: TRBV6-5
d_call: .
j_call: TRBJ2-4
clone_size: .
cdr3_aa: CASSSRTSGRSQYF
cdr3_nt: TGTGCCAGCAGCTCGAGGACGTCCGGGCGAAGTCAGTACTTC

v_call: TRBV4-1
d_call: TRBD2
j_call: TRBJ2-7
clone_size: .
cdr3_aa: CASSRIGAGGPYEQYF
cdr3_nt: TGCGCCAGCAGCCGAATAGGAGCGGGAGGGCCGTACGAGCAGTACTTC

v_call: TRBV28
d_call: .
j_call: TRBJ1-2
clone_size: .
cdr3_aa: CASRDTGFSNYGYTF
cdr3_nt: TGTGCCAGCAGAGATACAGGGTTCAGTAACTATGGCTACACCTTC